The sequence of this T cell receptor beta chain was determined in a study of blood T cell repertoires in COVID-19. The repertoire was sequenced with immunoSEQ multiplex PCR; TCRdb's copy has only in-frame clones and lacks some. The sample includes 340,000 or so clones, about 86% of them seen just once. The TCR sequence derives from a man younger than 45 with active or convalescent COVID-19. The specimen sequenced was peripheral blood.

The CDR3 DNA reads TGTGCCACCAGCAGAACAACAATGAACACTGAAGCTTTCTTT. Protein product: CATSRTTMNTEAFF. This rearrangement joins TRBV15 to TRBJ1-1; D is undetermined. Per germline, CDR1 LNHNV and CDR2 YYDKDF (reference sequence). The CDR3 sequence is 14 residues long. V was clipped by 2 bases and J by 0 bases, with 7 bases between them.